This T cell receptor beta chain was sequenced in a study of vaccination and CD4 T cells after COVID-19. Study background: Convalescent donors: six male, four female; seven Caucasian, two Asian, one multiracial, two Hispanic.

The V end was cut by 1 base, the J end by 0 bases, with 6 bases between. Germline-derived CDR1 and CDR2 are SQVTM and ANQGSEA. The CDR3 is 13 amino acids. Once obtained from cultured CD4+ T cells, the DNA was sequenced using the Oncomine TCR Beta short-read assay. DNA came from CD4+ T cells after culture. TCRdb ran MiXCR on the PCR reads and lists one entry per CDR3 protein. The sample has 10,000 to 15,000 distinct CDR3 sequences, about 61% seen once; the top ten hold about an eighth. A word on this clonotype: Its antigen is undetermined.

Treatment given: approximately nine-day PBMC culture with coronavirus spike peptide pools or control peptides (ViraFEST assay). ViraFEST sequenced TCRs after peptide-pool expansion of antigen-specific T cells. The sequence derives from a human donor who had recovered from COVID-19. The sequenced sample was CD4+ T cells from blood, cultured in vitro. This chain connects TRBV29-1 to TRBJ1-1, with no clear D. The CDR3 region is CSVEGIMNTEAFF. The CDR3, as DNA: TGCAGCGTTGAAGGAATCATGAACACTGAAGCTTTCTTT.